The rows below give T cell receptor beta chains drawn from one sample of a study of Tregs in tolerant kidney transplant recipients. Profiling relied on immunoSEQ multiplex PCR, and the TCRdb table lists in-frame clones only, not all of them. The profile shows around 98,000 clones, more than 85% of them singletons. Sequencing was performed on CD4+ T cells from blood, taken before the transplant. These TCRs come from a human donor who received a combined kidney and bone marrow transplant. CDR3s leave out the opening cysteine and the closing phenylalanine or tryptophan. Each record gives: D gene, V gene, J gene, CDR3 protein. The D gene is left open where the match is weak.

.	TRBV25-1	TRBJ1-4	ASSEWGGQYEKLF
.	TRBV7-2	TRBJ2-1	ASTERTGLVVLF
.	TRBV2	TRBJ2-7	ASTPGSYEQY
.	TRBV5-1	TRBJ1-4	ASSSSPGFQEKLF
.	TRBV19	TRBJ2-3	ASKINIADTQY
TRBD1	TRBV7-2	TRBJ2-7	ASSSTRQGRYEQY
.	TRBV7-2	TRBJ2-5	ASSWAGEETQY
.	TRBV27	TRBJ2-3	ASSSRGVDTQY
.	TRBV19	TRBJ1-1	ASSINGRRGGDTEAF
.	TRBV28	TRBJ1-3	ASSVTQGSGNTIY
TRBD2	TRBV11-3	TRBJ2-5	ASSLSLAGRAGKTQY
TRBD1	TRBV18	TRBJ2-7	ASSPLRQGASYEQY
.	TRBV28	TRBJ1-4	ASTASAGGAEKLF
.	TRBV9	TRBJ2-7	ASSLGGRGMEQY
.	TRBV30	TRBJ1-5	AWRSQVNQPQH
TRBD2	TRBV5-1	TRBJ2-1	ASRGLAGQDEQF